The clone carrying this T cell receptor beta chain was observed once. Per the germline V gene, CDR1 is MNHNS and CDR2 is SASEGT. Trimming stripped 1 base from V and 1 base from J, with 11 bases between. This CDR3 is built from 15 residues. These data come from a study of blood T cell repertoires in COVID-19. The authors' processing: The assay estimated nucleated cells by amplifying reference gene primers. The repertoire was sequenced with immunoSEQ multiplex PCR; TCRdb's copy has only in-frame clones and lacks some. V, J and clone size derive from that table, while D and trimming were established from the DNA sequence. Among 310,000 or so clones listed, roughly 86% were seen once.

The sequenced material came from peripheral blood. This sequence was found in a woman in her 50s with acute or convalescent COVID-19. The chain is built from TRBV6-1 and TRBJ2-7, with D maybe TRBD1 (5 bases). CDR3 protein: CASSEDQAGSYEQYF. CDR3 nucleotides: TGTGCCAGCAGTGAAGACCAGGCAGGGTCCTACGAGCAGTACTTC.